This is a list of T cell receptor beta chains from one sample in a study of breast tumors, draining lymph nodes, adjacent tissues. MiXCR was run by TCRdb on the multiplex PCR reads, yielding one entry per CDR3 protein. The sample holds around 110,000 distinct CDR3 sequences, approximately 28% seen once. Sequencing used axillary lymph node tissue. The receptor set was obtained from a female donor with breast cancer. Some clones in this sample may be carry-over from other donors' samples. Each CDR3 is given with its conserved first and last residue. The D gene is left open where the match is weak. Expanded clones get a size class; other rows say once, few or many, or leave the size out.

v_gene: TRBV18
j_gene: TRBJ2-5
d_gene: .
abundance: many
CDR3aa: CASSPPLGYQETQYF
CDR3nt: TGTGCCAGCTCACCACCGTTAGGGTACCAAGAGACCCAGTACTTC

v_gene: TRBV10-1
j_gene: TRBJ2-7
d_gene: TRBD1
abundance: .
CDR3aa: CASSVRGTGHEQYF
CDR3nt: TGCGCCAGCAGTGTTAGGGGGACAGGCCACGAGCAGTACTTC

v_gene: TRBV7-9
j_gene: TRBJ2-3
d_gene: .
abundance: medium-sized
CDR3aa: CASSSPRSDTQYF
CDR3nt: TGTGCCAGCAGCTCCCCACGGTCAGATACGCAGTATTTT

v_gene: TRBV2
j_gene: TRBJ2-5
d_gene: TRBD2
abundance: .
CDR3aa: CASSVDGGGPTQETQYF
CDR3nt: TGTGCCAGCAGTGTGGATGGCGGGGGGCCCACCCAAGAGACCCAGTACTTC

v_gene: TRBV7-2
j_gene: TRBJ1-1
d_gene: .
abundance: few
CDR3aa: CASSYGGLDTEAFF
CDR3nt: TGTGCCAGCAGTTACGGGGGGTTGGACACTGAAGCTTTCTTT

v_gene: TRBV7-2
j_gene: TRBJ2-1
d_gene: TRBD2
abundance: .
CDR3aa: CASSLGSSGGNEQFF
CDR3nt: TGTGCCAGCAGCTTAGGTTCTAGCGGGGGCAATGAGCAGTTCTTC

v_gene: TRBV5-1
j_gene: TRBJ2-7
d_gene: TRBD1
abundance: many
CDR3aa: CASRRRQGTSEQYF
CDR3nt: TGCGCCAGCAGGCGGAGACAGGGAACGTCCGAGCAGTACTTC

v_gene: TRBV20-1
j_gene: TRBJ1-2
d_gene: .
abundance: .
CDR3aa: CSARVGDTYGYTF
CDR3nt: TGCAGTGCTAGAGTCGGCGACACCTATGGCTACACCTTC

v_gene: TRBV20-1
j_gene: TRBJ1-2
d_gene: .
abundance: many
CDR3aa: CSARQTGLANYGYTF
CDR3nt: TGCAGTGCTAGGCAGACGGGCTTAGCTAACTATGGCTACACCTTC

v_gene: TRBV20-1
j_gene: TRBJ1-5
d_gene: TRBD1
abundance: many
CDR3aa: CSATPGTGPYSNQPQHF
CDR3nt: TGCAGTGCTACCCCTGGGACAGGACCTTATAGCAATCAGCCCCAGCATTTT

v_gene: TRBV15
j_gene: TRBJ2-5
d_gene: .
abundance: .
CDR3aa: CATSRVLGPQQETQYF
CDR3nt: TGTGCCACCAGCAGAGTCTTAGGACCACAGCAAGAGACCCAGTACTTC

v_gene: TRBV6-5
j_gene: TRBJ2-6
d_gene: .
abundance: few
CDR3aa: CASSHGGVSGANVLTF
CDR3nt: TGTGCCAGCAGTCACGGGGGTGTCTCTGGGGCCAACGTCCTGACTTTC

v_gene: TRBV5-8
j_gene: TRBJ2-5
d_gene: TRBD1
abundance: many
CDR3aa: CASSLVGQGVSQETQYF
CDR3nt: TGTGCCAGCAGCTTGGTGGGACAGGGAGTCTCCCAAGAGACCCAGTACTTC

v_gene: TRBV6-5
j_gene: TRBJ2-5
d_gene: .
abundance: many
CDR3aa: CASSHGLRGGVQETQYF
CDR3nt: TGTGCCAGCAGTCACGGTTTAAGGGGGGGTGTTCAAGAGACCCAGTACTTC

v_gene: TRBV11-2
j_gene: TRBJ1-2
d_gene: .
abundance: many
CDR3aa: CASSLSTPPYGYTF
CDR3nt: TGTGCCAGCAGCTTGTCGACACCGCCCTATGGCTACACCTTC

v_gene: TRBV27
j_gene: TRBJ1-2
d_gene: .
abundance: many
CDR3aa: CASSPMGGVPIGYTF
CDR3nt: TGTGCCAGCAGCCCAATGGGGGGGGTGCCTATTGGCTACACCTTC

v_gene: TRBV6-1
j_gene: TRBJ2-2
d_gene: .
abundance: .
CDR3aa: CASSHQKTGELLF
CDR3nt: TGTGCCAGCAGTCACCAAAAAACCGGGGAGCTGCTTTTT

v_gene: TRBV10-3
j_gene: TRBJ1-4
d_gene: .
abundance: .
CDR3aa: CAISQTGGVAEKLFF
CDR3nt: TGTGCCATCAGTCAAACCGGGGGGGTCGCTGAAAAACTGTTTTTT

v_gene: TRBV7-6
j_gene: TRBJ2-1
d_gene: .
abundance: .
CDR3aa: CASSLRAGLDEQFF
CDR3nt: TGTGCCAGCAGTTTAAGGGCAGGGTTGGATGAGCAGTTCTTC

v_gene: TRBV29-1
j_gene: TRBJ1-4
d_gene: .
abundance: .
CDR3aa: CSLGGAAGTNEKLFF
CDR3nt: TGCAGCCTGGGGGGTGCAGCGGGGACTAATGAAAAACTGTTTTTT

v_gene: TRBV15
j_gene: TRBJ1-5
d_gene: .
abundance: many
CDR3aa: CATSFFNQPQHF
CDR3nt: TGTGCCACCAGTTTCTTCAATCAGCCCCAGCATTTT

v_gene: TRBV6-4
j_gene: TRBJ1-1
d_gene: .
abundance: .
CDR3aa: CASMIQEQGPNTEAFF
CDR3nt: TGTGCCAGCATGATTCAGGAGCAGGGCCCGAACACTGAAGCTTTCTTT

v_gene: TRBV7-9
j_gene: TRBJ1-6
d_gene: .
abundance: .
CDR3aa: CTSSLDPSPLHF
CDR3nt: TGTACCAGCAGCTTAGATCCTTCGCCCCTCCACTTT

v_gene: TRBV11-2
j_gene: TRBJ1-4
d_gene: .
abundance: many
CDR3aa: CASSRAVTNEKLFF
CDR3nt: TGTGCCAGCAGCCGGGCAGTTACAAATGAAAAACTGTTTTTT

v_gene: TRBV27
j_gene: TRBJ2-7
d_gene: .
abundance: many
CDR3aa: CASSLSGPRSYEQYF
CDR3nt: TGTGCCAGCAGTTTATCCGGCCCCAGGAGCTACGAGCAGTACTTC

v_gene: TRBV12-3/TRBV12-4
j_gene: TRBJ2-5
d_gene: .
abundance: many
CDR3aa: CASSPLGETQYF
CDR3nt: TGTGCCAGCAGTCCGCTAGGAGAGACCCAGTACTTC

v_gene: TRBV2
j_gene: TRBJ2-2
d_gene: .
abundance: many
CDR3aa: CASSGQGYTGELFF
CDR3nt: TGTGCCAGCAGTGGGCAGGGATACACCGGGGAGCTGTTTTTT

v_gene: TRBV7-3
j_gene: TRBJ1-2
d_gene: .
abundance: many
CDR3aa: CASSPGPLQGGYGYTF
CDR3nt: TGTGCCAGCAGCCCAGGGCCCCTCCAGGGAGGCTATGGCTACACCTTC

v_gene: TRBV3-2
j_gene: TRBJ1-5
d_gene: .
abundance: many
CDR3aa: CASTPGRNQPQHF
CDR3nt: TGTGCCAGCACCCCGGGCCGCAATCAGCCCCAGCATTTT

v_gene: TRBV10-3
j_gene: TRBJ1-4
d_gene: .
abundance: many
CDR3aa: CAISEFGGQTNEKLFF
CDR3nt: TGTGCCATCAGTGAGTTTGGGGGGCAGACTAATGAAAAACTGTTTTTT

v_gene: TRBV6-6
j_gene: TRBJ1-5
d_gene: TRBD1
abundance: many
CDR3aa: CASSDRTGGHF
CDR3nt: TGTGCCAGCAGTGATAGGACAGGGGGGCATTTT

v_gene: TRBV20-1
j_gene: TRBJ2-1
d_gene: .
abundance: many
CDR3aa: CSAQKIQGNEQFF
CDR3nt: TGCAGTGCTCAGAAAATTCAGGGAAATGAGCAGTTCTTC

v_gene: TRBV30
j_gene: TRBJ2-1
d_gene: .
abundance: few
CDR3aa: CAWTLYNEQFF
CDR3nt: TGTGCCTGGACCTTATACAATGAGCAGTTCTTC

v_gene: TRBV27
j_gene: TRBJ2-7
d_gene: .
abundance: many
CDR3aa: CASVGRMGREQYF
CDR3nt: TGTGCCAGCGTAGGTCGAATGGGTCGCGAGCAGTACTTC

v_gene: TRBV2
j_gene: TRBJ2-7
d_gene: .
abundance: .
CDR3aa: CASGRGAESSYEQYF
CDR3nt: TGTGCCAGCGGGCGGGGAGCAGAGTCCTCCTACGAGCAGTACTTC

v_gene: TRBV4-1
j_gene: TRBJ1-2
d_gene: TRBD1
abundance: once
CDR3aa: CASSQVSRGQGYTF
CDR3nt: TGCGCCAGCAGCCAAGTGAGCAGGGGGCAAGGCTACACCTTC

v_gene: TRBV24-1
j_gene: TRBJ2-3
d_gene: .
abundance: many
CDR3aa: CATSDLGDTQYF
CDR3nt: TGTGCCACCAGTGATTTGGGAGATACGCAGTATTTT

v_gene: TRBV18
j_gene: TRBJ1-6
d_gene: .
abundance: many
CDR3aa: CASSPGGAPGSPLHF
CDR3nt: TGTGCCAGCTCACCCGGGGGCGCTCCCGGTTCACCCCTCCACTTT

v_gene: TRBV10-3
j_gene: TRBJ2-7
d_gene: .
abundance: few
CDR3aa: CAISESTGSHERYF
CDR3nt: TGTGCCATCAGTGAGTCAACAGGGAGCCACGAGCGGTACTTC

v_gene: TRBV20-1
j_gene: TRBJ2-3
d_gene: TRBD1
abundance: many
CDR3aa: CSASGQGQQLDTQYF
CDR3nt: TGCAGTGCTAGTGGACAGGGGCAACAGCTCGATACGCAGTATTTT

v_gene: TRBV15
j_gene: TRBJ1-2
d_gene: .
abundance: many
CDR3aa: CATSRDRARNYGYTF
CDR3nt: TGTGCCACCAGCAGAGATCGGGCCAGAAACTATGGCTACACCTTC

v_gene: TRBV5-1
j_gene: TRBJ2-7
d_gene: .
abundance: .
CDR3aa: CASSLAQGEGEQYF
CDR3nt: TGCGCCAGCAGCTTGGCACAGGGGGAGGGCGAGCAGTACTTC

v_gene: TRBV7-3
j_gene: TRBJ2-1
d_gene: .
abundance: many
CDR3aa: CASSFNSGFYNEQFF
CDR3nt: TGTGCCAGCAGCTTTAATAGCGGTTTTTACAATGAGCAGTTCTTC

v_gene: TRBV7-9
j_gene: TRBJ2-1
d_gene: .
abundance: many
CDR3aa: CASSLAGTLNEQFF
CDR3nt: TGTGCCAGCAGCTTAGCGGGAACTCTCAATGAGCAGTTCTTC

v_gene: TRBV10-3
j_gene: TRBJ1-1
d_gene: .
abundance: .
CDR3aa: CAISAGISGDTEAFF
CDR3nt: TGTGCCATCAGTGCAGGGATCTCGGGTGACACTGAAGCTTTCTTT

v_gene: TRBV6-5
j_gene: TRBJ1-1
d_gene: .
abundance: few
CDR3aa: CASSYSSFQGEAFF
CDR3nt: TGTGCCAGCAGTTACTCATCATTCCAGGGAGAAGCTTTCTTT

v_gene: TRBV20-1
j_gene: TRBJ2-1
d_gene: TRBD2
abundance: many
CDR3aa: CSALSLAGVYNEQFF
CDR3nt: TGCAGTGCCCTTAGCCTAGCGGGAGTGTACAATGAGCAGTTCTTC

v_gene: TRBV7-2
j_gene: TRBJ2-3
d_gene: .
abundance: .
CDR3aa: CASGFYGYGTDTQYF
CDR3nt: TGTGCCAGCGGCTTTTACGGATACGGCACAGATACGCAGTATTTT

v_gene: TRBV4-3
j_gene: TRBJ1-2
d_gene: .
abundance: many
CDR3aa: CASSPRGGNYGYTF
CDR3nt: TGCGCCAGCAGCCCTCGGGGGGGAAACTATGGCTACACCTTC

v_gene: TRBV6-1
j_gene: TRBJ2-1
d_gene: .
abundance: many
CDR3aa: CASSEVWDSYNEQFF
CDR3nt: TGTGCCAGCAGTGAAGTTTGGGATTCCTACAATGAGCAGTTCTTC

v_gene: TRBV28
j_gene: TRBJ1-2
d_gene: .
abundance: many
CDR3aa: CASSFLGRGYGYTF
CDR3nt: TGTGCCAGCAGTTTTCTAGGCAGGGGCTATGGCTACACCTTC

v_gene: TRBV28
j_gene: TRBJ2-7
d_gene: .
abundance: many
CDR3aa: CATTEAGGLTYEQYF
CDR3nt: TGTGCCACCACAGAGGCAGGAGGACTAACCTACGAGCAGTACTTC

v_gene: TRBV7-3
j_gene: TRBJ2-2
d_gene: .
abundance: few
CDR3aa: CASSLFSAAGELFF
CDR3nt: TGTGCCAGCAGCTTATTTAGCGCTGCCGGGGAGCTGTTTTTT

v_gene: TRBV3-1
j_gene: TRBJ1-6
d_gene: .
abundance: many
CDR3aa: CASSPTGLSSYNSPLHF
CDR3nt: TGTGCCAGCAGCCCCACTGGCTTGAGCTCCTATAATTCACCCCTCCACTTT

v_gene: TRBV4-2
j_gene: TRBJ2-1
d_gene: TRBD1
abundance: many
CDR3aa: CASSQSRQGATNEQFF
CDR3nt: TGTGCCAGCAGCCAAAGTAGACAGGGGGCAACGAATGAGCAGTTCTTC

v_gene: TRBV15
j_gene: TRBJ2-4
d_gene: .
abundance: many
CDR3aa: CATSRARGQLSGAKNIQYF
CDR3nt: TGTGCCACCAGCAGAGCCCGGGGACAATTGAGCGGGGCCAAAAACATTCAGTACTTC

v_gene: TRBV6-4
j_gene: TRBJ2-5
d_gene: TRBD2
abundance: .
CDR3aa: CASSAPLGLAGGSSEETQYF
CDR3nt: TGTGCCAGCAGTGCCCCACTGGGACTAGCGGGAGGGTCTTCCGAAGAGACCCAGTACTTC

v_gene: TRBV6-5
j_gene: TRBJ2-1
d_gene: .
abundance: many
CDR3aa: CASSYTTGPPNNEQFF
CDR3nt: TGTGCCAGCAGTTACACGACCGGGCCCCCAAACAATGAGCAGTTCTTC